Listed below are T cell receptor beta chains from one sample, sequenced in a study of blood T cells in healthy people across ages. TCRdb recomputed calls from the 5' RACE reads with MiXCR, one row per CDR3 protein. The sample yields 1.2 million to 1.5 million distinct CDR3 sequences, around 55% seen once. Sequencing was done on a sample of blood. The receptors were sampled from a man between 18 and 29 years old in good health. The CDR3 runs from the conserved cysteine through the conserved F or W. Fields, in order: D gene, V gene, clone size, J gene, CDR3 DNA, CDR3 protein. The D gene is left open where the match is weak. Only some rows state a clone size, as once, few, many or a class for expanded clones.

D gene: .; V gene: TRBV25-1; clone size: many; J gene: TRBJ2-7; CDR3 DNA: TGTGCCAGCAGTGATGGGGAGGGGGAACCCTACGAGCAGTACTTC; CDR3 protein: CASSDGEGEPYEQYF
D gene: .; V gene: TRBV20-1; clone size: few; J gene: TRBJ2-7; CDR3 DNA: TGCAGTGCTAGGGGGACTGTCTCCTACGAGCAGTACTTC; CDR3 protein: CSARGTVSYEQYF
D gene: .; V gene: TRBV18; clone size: .; J gene: TRBJ1-1; CDR3 DNA: TGTGCCAGCTCACCGAGCGAGATGGGAGCTTTCTTT; CDR3 protein: CASSPSEMGAFF
D gene: TRBD2; V gene: TRBV7-2; clone size: few; J gene: TRBJ2-7; CDR3 DNA: TGTGCCAGCAGCGTAACTAGCGGGAGGCTCGAGCAGTACTTC; CDR3 protein: CASSVTSGRLEQYF
D gene: .; V gene: TRBV4-1; clone size: few; J gene: TRBJ2-5; CDR3 DNA: TGCGCCAGCAGCCCTTTCTTGGGGCAGTTCGGGGAGACCCAGTACTTC; CDR3 protein: CASSPFLGQFGETQYF
D gene: .; V gene: TRBV5-1; clone size: .; J gene: TRBJ1-1; CDR3 DNA: TGCGCCAGCAGCTTCGGGACCAGCCTCCCTGAAGCTTTCTTT; CDR3 protein: CASSFGTSLPEAFF
D gene: .; V gene: TRBV5-1; clone size: .; J gene: TRBJ1-1; CDR3 DNA: TGCGCCAGCAGCTTGGGACAGATCCGCATGAACAATGAAGCTTTCTTT; CDR3 protein: CASSLGQIRMNNEAFF
D gene: .; V gene: TRBV10-1; clone size: .; J gene: TRBJ1-2; CDR3 DNA: TGCGCCAGCAGGACAGGCCCTTACTATGGCTACACCTTC; CDR3 protein: CASRTGPYYGYTF
D gene: TRBD1; V gene: TRBV29-1; clone size: .; J gene: TRBJ1-2; CDR3 DNA: TGCAGCGTTGAAGGCGACAGGGTTGGTGGCTACACCTTC; CDR3 protein: CSVEGDRVGGYTF
D gene: .; V gene: TRBV20-1; clone size: .; J gene: TRBJ1-4; CDR3 DNA: TGCAGTGCAAATCCGGGAGACGAAAAACTGTTTTTT; CDR3 protein: CSANPGDEKLFF
D gene: TRBD2; V gene: TRBV7-9; clone size: .; J gene: TRBJ2-3; CDR3 DNA: TGTGCCAGCAGCTTTAGACTAGCGGAGTCCACAGATACGCAGTATTTT; CDR3 protein: CASSFRLAESTDTQYF
D gene: TRBD1; V gene: TRBV11-2; clone size: .; J gene: TRBJ2-7; CDR3 DNA: TGTGCCAGCAGCCGCTTCCCGGGACAGGGCTACGAGCAGTACTTC; CDR3 protein: CASSRFPGQGYEQYF
D gene: .; V gene: TRBV29-1; clone size: .; J gene: TRBJ2-2; CDR3 DNA: TGCAGCGTTGACCGGCTTAACACCGGGGAGCTGTTTTTT; CDR3 protein: CSVDRLNTGELFF
D gene: .; V gene: TRBV5-8; clone size: .; J gene: TRBJ1-2; CDR3 DNA: TGTGCCAGCAGCTTGCCAGGGGTAGGCTATGGCTACACCTTC; CDR3 protein: CASSLPGVGYGYTF
D gene: .; V gene: TRBV10-2; clone size: few; J gene: TRBJ2-4; CDR3 DNA: TGCGCCAGCAGTGATCCAACCGTGACGGCCAAAAACATTCAGTACTTC; CDR3 protein: CASSDPTVTAKNIQYF
D gene: .; V gene: TRBV2; clone size: .; J gene: TRBJ1-2; CDR3 DNA: TGTGCCAGCATGCCCCAACGCGAAGGAAACTACACCTTC; CDR3 protein: CASMPQREGNYTF
D gene: TRBD1; V gene: TRBV7-2; clone size: few; J gene: TRBJ1-4; CDR3 DNA: TGTGCCAGCAGCTTCGTGACAGGGGGAGATGAAAAACTGTTTTTT; CDR3 protein: CASSFVTGGDEKLFF
D gene: TRBD2; V gene: TRBV7-9; clone size: .; J gene: TRBJ2-4; CDR3 DNA: TGTGCCAGCAGCTCAAGCGGGGGGTTAAACATTCAGTACTTC; CDR3 protein: CASSSSGGLNIQYF
D gene: .; V gene: TRBV6-1; clone size: .; J gene: TRBJ2-5; CDR3 DNA: TGTGCCAGCAGTGAAACTTATCCGGGAACTCAAGAGACCCAGTACTTC; CDR3 protein: CASSETYPGTQETQYF
D gene: TRBD2; V gene: TRBV25-1; clone size: .; J gene: TRBJ2-7; CDR3 DNA: TGTGCCAGCAGTGCGACCGGGACTAGCTCGTGGGAGCAGTACTTC; CDR3 protein: CASSATGTSSWEQYF
D gene: .; V gene: TRBV6-5; clone size: once; J gene: TRBJ2-2; CDR3 DNA: TGTGCCAGCAGGAAAGGCAGACCCCTGGGCGGGGAGCTGTTTTTT; CDR3 protein: CASRKGRPLGGELFF
D gene: .; V gene: TRBV6-2/TRBV6-3; clone size: .; J gene: TRBJ2-7; CDR3 DNA: TGTGCCAGCTCTCGGGGCCGGCCAAGCTCCTACAATGAGCAGTACTTC; CDR3 protein: CASSRGRPSSYNEQYF
D gene: .; V gene: TRBV4-1; clone size: .; J gene: TRBJ2-3; CDR3 DNA: TGCGCCAGCAGCCCGGAGGGTAGGGTTCATACGCAGTATTTT; CDR3 protein: CASSPEGRVHTQYF
D gene: TRBD2; V gene: TRBV6-5; clone size: .; J gene: TRBJ2-5; CDR3 DNA: TGTGCCAGCAGTTACTCCCTAGCGGGAGCGTCGGCGCTGGAGACCCAGTACTTC; CDR3 protein: CASSYSLAGASALETQYF
D gene: .; V gene: TRBV7-9; clone size: .; J gene: TRBJ2-5; CDR3 DNA: TGTGCCAGCAGCTTGGAGTGGGGTCAAGAGACCCAGTACTTC; CDR3 protein: CASSLEWGQETQYF
D gene: TRBD1; V gene: TRBV6-1; clone size: few; J gene: TRBJ2-7; CDR3 DNA: TGTGCCAGCAGTGAAGCGGACAGGGCTTACGAGCAGTACTTC; CDR3 protein: CASSEADRAYEQYF
D gene: TRBD2; V gene: TRBV3-1; clone size: .; J gene: TRBJ2-1; CDR3 DNA: TGTGCCAGCAGCCACCCTAGCGGGAGCGATGAGCAGTTCTTC; CDR3 protein: CASSHPSGSDEQFF
D gene: .; V gene: TRBV30; clone size: .; J gene: TRBJ1-2; CDR3 DNA: TGTGCCTGGGGGGGCTATGGCTACACCTTC; CDR3 protein: CAWGGYGYTF
D gene: .; V gene: TRBV4-1; clone size: .; J gene: TRBJ2-7; CDR3 DNA: TGCGCCAGCAGCCAAGACGGGGCCCACGAGCAGTACTTC; CDR3 protein: CASSQDGAHEQYF
D gene: .; V gene: TRBV27; clone size: .; J gene: TRBJ2-3; CDR3 DNA: TGTGCCAGCAGTTTCTGGCCTACCACAGATACGCAGTATTTT; CDR3 protein: CASSFWPTTDTQYF
D gene: .; V gene: TRBV28; clone size: .; J gene: TRBJ1-1; CDR3 DNA: TGTGCCAGCAGTCCAACCGGGACCCAGACGGAAGCTTTCTTT; CDR3 protein: CASSPTGTQTEAFF
D gene: .; V gene: TRBV15; clone size: .; J gene: TRBJ2-7; CDR3 DNA: TGTGCCACCAGCAGAGATCCGTCACGGAGCTACGAGCAGTACTTC; CDR3 protein: CATSRDPSRSYEQYF
D gene: TRBD2; V gene: TRBV29-1; clone size: few; J gene: TRBJ2-1; CDR3 DNA: TGCAGCGGTAGACTAGCGGGATCCTACAATGAGCAGTTCTTC; CDR3 protein: CSGRLAGSYNEQFF
D gene: .; V gene: TRBV4-2; clone size: few; J gene: TRBJ2-1; CDR3 DNA: TGTGCCAGCAGCCAAGACATGCGAGATGGTGAGCAGTTCTTC; CDR3 protein: CASSQDMRDGEQFF
D gene: .; V gene: TRBV28; clone size: .; J gene: TRBJ1-2; CDR3 DNA: TGTGCCAGCAGCCCCGAGAGGGGTCCTGGCTACACCTTC; CDR3 protein: CASSPERGPGYTF
D gene: TRBD1; V gene: TRBV7-2; clone size: .; J gene: TRBJ1-2; CDR3 DNA: TGTGCCAGCAGCGCCCAAGTGAACAGGGGGAACGATGGCTACACCTTC; CDR3 protein: CASSAQVNRGNDGYTF
D gene: .; V gene: TRBV27; clone size: few; J gene: TRBJ2-1; CDR3 DNA: TGTGCCAGCTTCACCTTTTATGAGCGGAGCTACAATGAGCAGTTCTTC; CDR3 protein: CASFTFYERSYNEQFF
D gene: .; V gene: TRBV4-1; clone size: .; J gene: TRBJ2-5; CDR3 DNA: TGCGCCAGCAGCCAACCCGGGACCCCCCAAATGGAGACCCAGTACTTC; CDR3 protein: CASSQPGTPQMETQYF
D gene: .; V gene: TRBV12-3/TRBV12-4; clone size: .; J gene: TRBJ1-2; CDR3 DNA: TGTGCCAGCAGCCCAGGGCGGGCTAGCTACACCTTC; CDR3 protein: CASSPGRASYTF
D gene: .; V gene: TRBV20-1; clone size: .; J gene: TRBJ2-7; CDR3 DNA: TGCAGTGCCCTAGGGCGAAACGAGCAGTACTTC; CDR3 protein: CSALGRNEQYF
D gene: .; V gene: TRBV4-1; clone size: .; J gene: TRBJ2-7; CDR3 DNA: TGCGCCAGCAGCCAAGTCAGGGAAAGCTCCTACGAGCAGTACTTC; CDR3 protein: CASSQVRESSYEQYF
D gene: .; V gene: TRBV4-2; clone size: .; J gene: TRBJ1-1; CDR3 DNA: TGTGCCAGCAGCCAAGCGGCAGGGACTGAAGCTTTCTTT; CDR3 protein: CASSQAAGTEAFF
D gene: .; V gene: TRBV20-1; clone size: .; J gene: TRBJ2-7; CDR3 DNA: TGCAGTGCTAGAGTGCCCCCTTTGGAGCAGTACTTC; CDR3 protein: CSARVPPLEQYF
D gene: .; V gene: TRBV6-2/TRBV6-3; clone size: .; J gene: TRBJ2-1; CDR3 DNA: TGTGCCAGCAGTCCCCTTCAATCCTGGGTAGGGGAGTTTTATCTTGATGAGCAGTTCTTC; CDR3 protein: CASSPLQSWVGEFYLDEQFF
D gene: .; V gene: TRBV29-1; clone size: few; J gene: TRBJ2-7; CDR3 DNA: TGCAGCGTTGAAGTACCCCTTTCGGGCGAGCAGTACTTC; CDR3 protein: CSVEVPLSGEQYF
D gene: TRBD2; V gene: TRBV18; clone size: .; J gene: TRBJ2-3; CDR3 DNA: TGTGCCAGCTCACCGGGCGGGAGTATCGATACGCAGTATTTT; CDR3 protein: CASSPGGSIDTQYF